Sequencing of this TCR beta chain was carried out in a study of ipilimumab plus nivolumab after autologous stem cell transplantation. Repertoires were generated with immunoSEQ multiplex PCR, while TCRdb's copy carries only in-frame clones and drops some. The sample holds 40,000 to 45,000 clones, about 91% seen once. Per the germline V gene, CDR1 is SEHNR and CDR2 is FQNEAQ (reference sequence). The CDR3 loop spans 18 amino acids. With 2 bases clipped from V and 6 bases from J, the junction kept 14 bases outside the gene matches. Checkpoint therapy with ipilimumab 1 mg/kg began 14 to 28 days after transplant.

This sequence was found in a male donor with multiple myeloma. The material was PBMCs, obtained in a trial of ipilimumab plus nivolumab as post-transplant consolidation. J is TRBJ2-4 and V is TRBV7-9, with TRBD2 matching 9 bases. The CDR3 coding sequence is TGTGCCAGCAGCTTACCCCCTTTTAGCGGGAGAGGGGGAAACATTCAGTACTTC. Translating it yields CASSLPPFSGRGGNIQYF.